Listed below are T cell receptor beta chains from one sample, sequenced in a study of blood T cell repertoires in COVID-19. TCRdb's table, derived via immunoSEQ multiplex PCR, lists solely in-frame clones and lacks some. Among 99,000 or so clones listed, 82% were seen once. The sequenced sample consisted of peripheral blood. The receptor source for this set is a woman aged 80 or older with acute or convalescent COVID-19. Both conserved end residues are part of each CDR3. Fields, in order: J gene, D gene, V gene, clone size, CDR3 DNA, CDR3 protein. A D gene is named only where the DNA matches it firmly. Clone size is not always given. Where it is, it says once, few, many or a class for expanded clones.

J: TRBJ2-1
D: TRBD2
V: TRBV20-1
size: once
DNA: TGCAGTGCTAGTCGGACTAGCGAAGATGAGCAGTTCTTC
CDR3: CSASRTSEDEQFF

J: TRBJ2-3
D: TRBD2
V: TRBV28
size: NA
DNA: TGTGCCAGCAGTTTTGGTCTAGCGGACACAGATACGCAGTATTTT
CDR3: CASSFGLADTDTQYF

J: TRBJ1-2
D: TRBD1
V: TRBV5-1
size: NA
DNA: TGCGCCAGCAGCTCCGTCTACAGGGGTAACTATGGCTACACCTTC
CDR3: CASSSVYRGNYGYTF

J: TRBJ2-5
D: TRBD1
V: TRBV28
size: few
DNA: TGTGCCAGCAGTTCGACAGGGGATACGGAGACCCAGTACTTC
CDR3: CASSSTGDTETQYF

J: TRBJ1-1
D: NA
V: TRBV4-3
size: NA
DNA: TGCGCCAGCAGCCAAGCGGGAAACACTGAAGCTTTCTTT
CDR3: CASSQAGNTEAFF

J: TRBJ2-3
D: TRBD2
V: TRBV7-2
size: NA
DNA: TGTGCCAGCAGCATCATACTAGGACTAGCGAGCACAGATACGCAGTATTTT
CDR3: CASSIILGLASTDTQYF

J: TRBJ1-3
D: NA
V: TRBV5-4
size: NA
DNA: TGTGCCAGCAGCTTGGAATGGAGTTCGGACACCATATATTTT
CDR3: CASSLEWSSDTIYF

J: TRBJ1-2
D: TRBD1
V: TRBV18
size: NA
DNA: TGTGCCAGCTCACCTGGGACAGGGGTCGGCTACACCTTC
CDR3: CASSPGTGVGYTF

J: TRBJ1-4
D: NA
V: TRBV2
size: once
DNA: TGTGCCAGCGGTAGATCAGGGGTGACTAATGAAAAACTGTTTTTT
CDR3: CASGRSGVTNEKLFF

J: TRBJ2-4
D: TRBD1
V: TRBV6-4
size: NA
DNA: TGTGCCAGCAGTGAAGGACAGGGTGCAACCATTCAGTACTTC
CDR3: CASSEGQGATIQYF

J: TRBJ2-2
D: TRBD2
V: TRBV3-1/TRBV3-2
size: NA
DNA: TGTGCCAGCAGCCAAGATCTAGCGGGACCCACCGGGGAGCTGTTTTTT
CDR3: CASSQDLAGPTGELFF

J: TRBJ2-1
D: TRBD2
V: TRBV28
size: NA
DNA: TGTGCCAGCAGCCTCCCTAGGACTAGCGGGAGTAGTGAGCAGTTCTTC
CDR3: CASSLPRTSGSSEQFF

J: TRBJ1-6
D: NA
V: TRBV5-1
size: NA
DNA: TGCGCCAGCAGCTTGGGTCCGACAGATAGACCCCTCCACTTT
CDR3: CASSLGPTDRPLHF

J: TRBJ2-5
D: TRBD2
V: TRBV6-5
size: NA
DNA: TGTGCCAGCAGTTACTCGACTAGCGGAAATGGGGAGACCCAGTACTTC
CDR3: CASSYSTSGNGETQYF

J: TRBJ2-7
D: TRBD2
V: TRBV2
size: NA
DNA: TGTGCCACCAAGGGAGCGGGAGTCGGTTCCGAGCAGTACTTC
CDR3: CATKGAGVGSEQYF

J: TRBJ2-1
D: NA
V: TRBV11-2
size: NA
DNA: TGTGCCAGCAGTCGCGACTCTTACAATGAGCAGTTCTTC
CDR3: CASSRDSYNEQFF

J: TRBJ2-6
D: NA
V: TRBV12-3/TRBV12-4
size: once
DNA: TGTGCCAGCAGTTTCACCGGTACCAACGTCCTGACTTTC
CDR3: CASSFTGTNVLTF

J: TRBJ1-1
D: NA
V: TRBV12-3/TRBV12-4
size: NA
DNA: TGTGCCAGCAGTTGGGGGACATCCGTCGAAGCTTTCTTT
CDR3: CASSWGTSVEAFF

J: TRBJ2-4
D: TRBD1
V: TRBV19
size: NA
DNA: TGTGCCAGTAGTAATCCAGGACAGGGGCAAAACATTCAGTACTTC
CDR3: CASSNPGQGQNIQYF

J: TRBJ2-5
D: TRBD1
V: TRBV18
size: NA
DNA: TGTGCCAGCTCAGGGGACAGACAAGAGACCCAGTACTTC
CDR3: CASSGDRQETQYF

J: TRBJ1-2
D: NA
V: TRBV24-1
size: NA
DNA: TGTGCCACCAGTGATACATCGACAGCTAACTATGGCTACACCTTC
CDR3: CATSDTSTANYGYTF

J: TRBJ2-7
D: NA
V: TRBV4-1
size: once
DNA: TGCGCCAGCAAGGGGGTCTCTTCCTCGGAGCAGTACTTC
CDR3: CASKGVSSSEQYF

J: TRBJ1-2
D: TRBD1
V: TRBV11-2
size: NA
DNA: TGTGCCAGCAGCTTGGGGGCAGGGGGAGGCTACACCTTC
CDR3: CASSLGAGGGYTF

J: TRBJ2-7
D: NA
V: TRBV10-2
size: NA
DNA: TGCGCCAGCTTTTCGGGAGCCTACGAGCAGTACTTC
CDR3: CASFSGAYEQYF

J: TRBJ2-1
D: TRBD2
V: TRBV5-4
size: NA
DNA: TGTGCCAGCAGCCCCTCGCCTAGCGGGTACAATGAGCAGTTCTTC
CDR3: CASSPSPSGYNEQFF

J: TRBJ2-1
D: NA
V: TRBV27
size: NA
DNA: TGTGCCAGCAGCCGCCCCCAGGGGCGGAACAATGAGCAGTTCTTC
CDR3: CASSRPQGRNNEQFF

J: TRBJ2-2
D: NA
V: TRBV19
size: NA
DNA: TGTGCCGTAGAGGGCACCGGGGAGCTGTTTTTT
CDR3: CAVEGTGELFF

J: TRBJ1-6
D: NA
V: TRBV2
size: NA
DNA: TGTGCCAGCAACTTGGCAGGGAATTCACCCCTCCACTTT
CDR3: CASNLAGNSPLHF

J: TRBJ2-2
D: NA
V: TRBV18
size: few
DNA: TGTGCCAGCTCACCAGGGCTAAGCGGGGAGCTGTTTTTT
CDR3: CASSPGLSGELFF

J: TRBJ2-6
D: NA
V: TRBV5-6
size: NA
DNA: TGTGCCAGCAGCATCGGACAGAGCTCTGGGGCCAACGTCCTGACTTTC
CDR3: CASSIGQSSGANVLTF

J: TRBJ1-1
D: TRBD1
V: TRBV7-9
size: NA
DNA: TGTGCCAGCAGCATTGGGCAGGGGGACACTGAAGCTTTCTTT
CDR3: CASSIGQGDTEAFF

J: TRBJ1-2
D: NA
V: TRBV3-1/TRBV3-2
size: NA
DNA: TGTGCCAGCAGCCAAGCGGCAGGCCTCTATGGCTACACCTTC
CDR3: CASSQAAGLYGYTF

J: TRBJ2-6
D: NA
V: TRBV5-1
size: NA
DNA: TGCGCCAGTAGTTATGACTCTGGGGCCAACGTCCTGACTTTC
CDR3: CASSYDSGANVLTF

J: TRBJ2-3
D: NA
V: TRBV5-1
size: NA
DNA: TGCGCCAGCAGCTGGGGAAACGGGATAGGCGCAGATACGCAGTATTTT
CDR3: CASSWGNGIGADTQYF

J: TRBJ2-3
D: TRBD2
V: TRBV29-1
size: NA
DNA: TGCAGCGTGCTAGCGGGAGGGATAATCGCAGATACGCAGTATTTT
CDR3: CSVLAGGIIADTQYF

J: TRBJ2-7
D: TRBD1
V: TRBV6-6
size: NA
DNA: TGTGCCAGCAGAGGGACAGGGTTTGATTACGAGCAGTACTTC
CDR3: CASRGTGFDYEQYF

J: TRBJ1-2
D: NA
V: TRBV21-1
size: NA
DNA: TGTGCCAGCAGTAAAAGGCAGGGGACGAACTATGGCTACACCTTC
CDR3: CASSKRQGTNYGYTF

J: TRBJ2-1
D: TRBD2
V: TRBV10-2
size: NA
DNA: TGCGCCAGCAGTGAGTTACCCGGGAGGATCGGATCCAATGAGCAGTTCTTC
CDR3: CASSELPGRIGSNEQFF

J: TRBJ2-6
D: TRBD1
V: TRBV28
size: NA
DNA: TGTGCCAGCAGTTTAGGGCAGGGGGCCTCCTCTGGGGCCAACGTCCTGACTTTC
CDR3: CASSLGQGASSGANVLTF

J: TRBJ1-6
D: NA
V: TRBV5-1
size: NA
DNA: TGCGCCAGCAGCTTTCAGCAGGGTTCACCCCTCCACTTT
CDR3: CASSFQQGSPLHF